This T cell receptor beta chain is drawn from a study of blood T cell repertoires in COVID-19. Method: immunoSEQ multiplex PCR; TCRdb's copy keeps in-frame clones and lacks some. The table has approximately 330,000 clones, nearly 90% seen once. Two negative PCRs, clearance, or symptom resolution were required of recovered Cohort 3 donors. The CDR3 extends over 15 amino acids. The germline gives CDR1 SGHDN, CDR2 FVKESK. Germline trimming cut 3 bases from V and 5 bases from J; bases unmatched to any gene: 9. The sequencing input was PBMCs or T cells enriched from blood (not recorded which). The chain uses TRBV14 and TRBJ2-7; 8 positions agree with TRBD1. This TCR derives from a woman aged 25-40 years who had recovered from COVID-19. CDR3 in DNA: TGTGCCAGCAGCCATTTCGGACAGGGTATCCACGAGCAGTACTTC. Its translation: CASSHFGQGIHEQYF.